This passage covers 17 T cell receptor beta chains from one sample sequenced in a study of T-cell memory formation after mild COVID-19. MiXCR, applied by TCRdb to the 5' RACE reads, yields one record per CDR3 protein. Of some 130,000 distinct CDR3 sequences in the sample, about a sixth were seen once. What was sequenced was PBMCs or a T cell subset sorted from them (not recorded which). The source is a man between 18 and 29 years old who had mild COVID-19 (a few samples of this study predate the infection). Cell type and time point are not known.

Concerning this clonotype: A read error may produce the germline difference seen at one junction end. The V call is TRBV12-3 or TRBV12-4, the J call TRBJ1-5; the D is unclear. The CDR3 loop spans 12 amino acids. CDR3 protein: CDSLPLGQPQHF. In nucleotides, the CDR3 is TGTGACAGCCTCCCGTTGGGGCAGCCCCAGCATTTT.

The chain has TRBV6-2 or TRBV6-3 and TRBJ2-5; a possible D gene is TRBD2 (6 bases). Germline-derived CDR1 and CDR2 are MNHEY and SVGEGT. The CDR3 consists of 14 residues. V was clipped by 5 bases and J by 1 base, with 11 bases between them. DNA for the CDR3: TGTGCCAGCAGTGGAGCGGGCACCCAAGAGACCCAGTACTTC. Translation gives CASSGAGTQETQYF.

J is TRBJ2-2 and V is TRBV5-4, with 12 bases that match TRBD2. CDR1 is SGHNT, CDR2 YYREEE, per germline (reference sequence). With V trimmed by 3 bases and J by 2 bases, 5 bases remained unmatched. The CDR3 runs 17 residues. CDR3 sequence: CASSSRTSGVNTGELFF. CDR3 nucleotide sequence: TGTGCCAGCAGCTCCCGGACTAGCGGGGTCAACACCGGGGAGCTGTTTTTT.

The chain is built from TRBV11-2 and TRBJ2-1; no reliable D call. Germline V lookup: CDR1 SGHAT, CDR2 FQNNGV. This CDR3 has 11 amino acids. V lost 6 bases to trimming and J lost 11 bases, with 11 bases between them. The CDR3: CASSFGRQQFF. The CDR3 nucleotides read TGTGCCAGCAGTTTCGGACGTCAGCAGTTCTTC. Using reference TRBV11-2 and TRBJ2-1 for the parts outside the CDR3, the full variable domain is EAGVAQSPRYKIIEKRQSVAFWCNPISGHATLYWYQQILGQGPKLLIQFQNNGVVDDSQLPKDRFSAERLKGVDSTLKIQPAKLEDSAVYLCASSFGRQQFFGPGTRLTVL.

This clonotype was recorded at least ten times. The V gene is TRBV5-8, the J gene TRBJ2-1, with D perhaps TRBD2 (6 bases). The CDR3 consists of 16 residues. V lost 2 bases and J 1 base, leaving 13 bases between the germline ends. Per germline, CDR1 SGHTS and CDR2 YDEGEE. In nucleotides, the CDR3 is TGTGCCAGCAGCTTTTTCCGGGGGAATTCCTACAATGAGCAGTTCTTC. Its protein product is CASSFFRGNSYNEQFF.

This CDR3 reads CSARPTPNTGELFF. Here the CDR3 DNA reads TGCAGTGCTAGACCTACCCCGAACACCGGGGAGCTGTTTTTT. J is TRBJ2-2 and V is TRBV20-1, with D hard to call. The CDR3 covers 14 residues. Germline-derived CDR1 and CDR2 are DFQATT and SNEGSKA (reference sequence). V was trimmed by 2 bases and J by 0 bases, leaving 7 bases between them.

The rearrangement joins TRBV7-2 to TRBJ2-1, with 8 nucleotides matching TRBD2. This CDR3 spans 14 amino acids. CDR1 SGHTA and CDR2 FQGNSA come from the germline V gene. V lost 3 bases and J lost 6; bases outside the gene matches: 4. CDR3 coding DNA: TGTGCCAGCAGCTTGGAGCGGGGGCTCAATGAGCAGTTCTTC. It codes for CASSLERGLNEQFF.

The chain employs TRBV7-3 and TRBJ2-1, with a tentative D call TRBD1 (5 bases). This CDR3 spans 13 amino acids. V lost 6 bases and J 8 bases, leaving 14 bases between the germline ends. Germline values: CDR1 SGHTA, CDR2 FQGTGA. This chain's CDR3 is CASSKTGADEQFF. CDR3 DNA: TGTGCCAGCAGTAAGACTGGGGCCGATGAGCAGTTCTTC.

The chain combines TRBV6-2 or TRBV6-3 with TRBJ2-1; D not certain. V lost 0 bases, J lost 4 bases, and 4 bases lay in between. CDR1 and CDR2 (germline): MNHEY, SVGEGT. The CDR3 extends over 13 amino acids. The CDR3, as DNA: TGTGCCAGCAGTTACTCTACATACAATGAGCAGTTCTTC. Translation gives CASSYSTYNEQFF.

This clonotype was found many times. V and J are TRBV6-5 and TRBJ2-7, with D possibly being TRBD1 or TRBD2 (5 bases each). Germline CDR1 reads MNHEY; CDR2 reads SVGAGI. The CDR3 is 16 amino acids. Trimming took 4 bases from V and 3 from J, leaving 19 bases between them. CDR3 protein: CASSFGAATTYYEQYF. In nucleotides, the CDR3 is TGTGCCAGCAGTTTCGGGGCAGCCACGACCTACTACGAGCAGTACTTC.

The chain joins TRBV20-1 to TRBJ1-5, with a tentative D call TRBD1 (6 bases). CDR1 and CDR2 (germline): DFQATT, SNEGSKA (reference sequence). There are 13 residues in the CDR3. V lost 4 bases and J lost 4, with 11 bases in between. CDR3: CSANRQGNQPQHF. In nucleotides, the CDR3 is TGCAGTGCTAATCGCCAGGGGAATCAGCCCCAGCATTTT.

This clonotype was picked up a small number of times. This chain joins TRBV6-2 or TRBV6-3 and TRBJ1-2; TRBD1 might be the D (6 bases). Trimming stripped 7 bases from V and 2 bases from J, with 11 bases between. CDR1 is MNHEY, CDR2 SVGEGT, per germline. The CDR3 length is 13 residues. CDR3 DNA: TGTGCCAGCACCATCGACAGGAACTATGGCTACACCTTC. Its translation is CASTIDRNYGYTF.

This clonotype has more than one count but fewer than ten. CDR3 nucleotides: TGCAGTGCTCTGCAGGGGTTCAGCACAGATACGCAGTATTTT. Amino acids: CSALQGFSTDTQYF. The V and J genes are TRBV20-1 and TRBJ2-3; D is perhaps TRBD1 (6 bases). The CDR3 length is 14 residues. Germline V gene lookup returns CDR1 DFQATT and CDR2 SNEGSKA (reference sequence). V was clipped by 5 bases and J by 0 bases, with 12 bases between them.

This clonotype occurred once. This sequence joins TRBV5-6 and TRBJ1-1; unclear D gene. V was cut by 0 bases and J by 7 bases, with 7 bases left in between. The CDR3 is 12 residues long. Germline V gives CDR1 SGHDT, CDR2 YYEEEE. The CDR3, as DNA: TGTGCCAGCAGCTTGGAGGGCGGTGAAGCTTTCTTT. It specifies CASSLEGGEAFF. The variable domain in full, with the rest retrieved from reference TRBV5-6 and TRBJ1-1, is DAGVTQSPTHLIKTRGQQVTLRCSPKSGHDTVSWYQQALGQGPQFIFQYYEEEERQRGNFPDRFSGHQFPNYSSELNVNALLLGDSALYLCASSLEGGEAFFGQGTRLTVV.

There are many counts of this clonotype. J is TRBJ2-1 and V is TRBV5-1; D is possibly TRBD2 (5 bases). The V end lost 1 base, the J end lost 7 bases, and 6 bases lay between the germline ends. The CDR3 loop spans 12 amino acids. Germline CDR1 and CDR2: SGHRS and YFSETQ. CDR3 coding DNA: TGCGCCAGCAGCTTGACTAGGAATGAGCAGTTCTTC. This sequence encodes CASSLTRNEQFF.

Only a few counts were recorded for this clonotype. This chain uses TRBV5-1 with TRBJ1-2; D gene uncertain. This CDR3 has 13 amino acids. Between the trimmed V and J ends, which lost 0 bases and 6 bases, there was a span of 9 bases. Germline loops: CDR1 SGHRS, CDR2 YFSETQ. The CDR3 spells CASSLAIGDGYTF. CDR3 DNA sequence: TGCGCCAGCAGCTTGGCCATAGGCGATGGCTACACCTTC.

V and J are TRBV5-6 and TRBJ1-4, with D possibly being TRBD1 (6 bases). Trimming took 4 bases from V and 5 from J, leaving 12 bases between them. The CDR3 is 14 amino acids. In germline, CDR1 is SGHDT, CDR2 YYEEEE. CDR3 region: CASSQIDRNEKLFF. In DNA, the CDR3 is TGTGCCAGCAGCCAGATCGACAGGAATGAAAAACTGTTTTTT. Looking up the rest from reference TRBV5-6 and TRBJ1-4 gives the full variable domain: DAGVTQSPTHLIKTRGQQVTLRCSPKSGHDTVSWYQQALGQGPQFIFQYYEEEERQRGNFPDRFSGHQFPNYSSELNVNALLLGDSALYLCASSQIDRNEKLFFGSGTQLSVL.